The rows below give T cell receptor beta chains drawn from one sample of a study of CD8+ T cells in alopecia areata. Measured with immunoSEQ multiplex PCR; TCRdb has only the in-frame clones, and not every one. The table records 200,000 or so clones, about 60% of them present only once. Sequenced material: CD4+ T cells sorted from blood, taken at week 0. These receptors all stem from a human donor with alopecia areata. Both conserved end residues are part of each CDR3. A D gene is named only where the DNA matches it firmly. Not every row has a clone size; where given, it reads once, few, many or a size class.

>TRBV30|12|-|TRBJ2-7|-
CAWSVQFYEQYF
TGTGCCTGGAGTGTACAGTTTTACGAGCAGTACTTC
>TRBV25-1|17|few|TRBJ1-6|-
CASSESLPSFYNSPLHF
TGTGCCAGCAGTGAATCCCTTCCGTCCTTTTATAATTCACCCCTCCACTTT
>TRBV30|11|-|TRBJ2-1|-
CAWGLRREQFF
TGTGCCTGGGGACTACGAAGGGAGCAGTTCTTC
>TRBV2|13|-|TRBJ1-1|-
CASSGTVNTEAFF
TGTGCCAGCAGTGGGACAGTGAACACTGAAGCTTTCTTT
>TRBV30|11|-|TRBJ2-4|-
CAWRTGYIQYF
TGTGCCTGGAGGACGGGTTACATTCAGTACTTC
>TRBV7-9|13|once|TRBJ2-7|TRBD1
CASSPTTGVEQYF
TGTGCCAGCAGCCCAACCACAGGGGTCGAGCAGTACTTC
>TRBV27|15|-|TRBJ1-2|TRBD1
CASSPGGSRLYGYTF
TGTGCCAGCAGTCCAGGGGGTTCACGCCTCTATGGCTACACCTTC
>TRBV9|17|-|TRBJ1-4|TRBD1
CASSPGTGGRTNEKLFF
TGTGCCAGCAGCCCTGGGACAGGGGGACGAACTAATGAAAAACTGTTTTTT
>TRBV5-1|14|-|TRBJ2-5|-
CASSFGRAGETQYF
TGCGCCAGCAGCTTCGGCAGGGCCGGAGAGACCCAGTACTTC
>TRBV5-1|12|once|TRBJ2-1|-
CASSLRDNEQFF
TGCGCCAGCAGCCTCCGGGACAATGAGCAGTTCTTC
>TRBV5-6|14|-|TRBJ1-2|-
CASSLAGSGYGYTF
TGTGCCAGCAGCTTGGCAGGCTCCGGCTATGGCTACACCTTC
>TRBV10-3|12|-|TRBJ2-3|-
CAISGGRNTQYF
TGTGCCATCAGTGGGGGCAGGAATACGCAGTATTTT
>TRBV5-1|15|-|TRBJ2-7|-
CASSLTGQISYEQYF
TGCGCCAGCAGCTTGACGGGACAAATCTCCTACGAGCAGTACTTC
>TRBV25-1|11|few|TRBJ1-1|TRBD1
CASSGWTGAFF
TGTGCCAGCAGTGGGTGGACAGGGGCTTTCTTT
>TRBV2|13|few|TRBJ2-3|TRBD2
CASSGGGADTQYF
TGTGCCAGCTCCGGGGGGGGAGCAGATACGCAGTATTTT
>TRBV7-3|13|few|TRBJ1-6|-
CASSSNRESPLHF
TGTGCCAGCAGCTCCAACAGGGAGTCACCCCTCCACTTT
>TRBV29-1|13|-|TRBJ1-1|-
CSVTPLTNTEAFF
TGCAGCGTGACGCCCCTTACGAACACTGAAGCTTTCTTT
>TRBV25-1|14|-|TRBJ2-5|TRBD1
CASSARQGEETQYF
TGTGCCAGCAGTGCCCGACAGGGGGAAGAGACCCAGTACTTC
>TRBV6-1|14|few|TRBJ2-5|TRBD2
CASSSLAGEETQYF
TGTGCCAGCAGTTCTCTAGCGGGGGAGGAGACCCAGTACTTC
>TRBV9|19|-|TRBJ2-7|TRBD2
CASSEPLGLAGASSYEQYF
TGTGCCAGCAGCGAACCACTCGGACTAGCGGGCGCCAGCTCCTACGAGCAGTACTTC
>TRBV4-2|16|-|TRBJ1-1|TRBD1
CASSHDRQGADTEAFF
TGTGCCAGCAGCCATGACAGACAGGGGGCGGACACTGAAGCTTTCTTT
>TRBV29-1|16|once|TRBJ2-1|TRBD2
CSVGGSSGQTYNEQFF
TGCAGCGTTGGGGGGTCTAGCGGCCAGACTTACAATGAGCAGTTCTTC
>TRBV6-5|15|-|TRBJ1-1|-
CASSYSAFENTEAFF
TGTGCCAGCAGTTACTCGGCATTTGAGAACACTGAAGCTTTCTTT
>TRBV29-1|14|-|TRBJ1-1|-
CSVGSWVSGTEAFF
TGCAGCGTTGGATCCTGGGTGTCGGGCACTGAAGCTTTCTTT
>TRBV27|14|-|TRBJ2-7|-
CASSSVLDSYEQYF
TGTGCCAGCAGTTCAGTGTTGGACTCCTACGAGCAGTACTTC
>TRBV6-5|14|-|TRBJ1-2|TRBD1
CASSQKRTGEGYTF
TGTGCCAGCAGCCAAAAAAGGACAGGGGAAGGCTACACCTTC
>TRBV30|11|-|TRBJ1-5|-
CAWGNSSPQHF
TGTGCCTGGGGGAACTCGTCCCCCCAGCATTTT
>TRBV2|13|-|TRBJ1-1|-
CASSEQGMNEACF
TGTGCCAGCAGTGAGCAAGGCATGAATGAAGCTTGCTTT
>TRBV12-5|15|-|TRBJ2-5|TRBD1
CASGLAATGQETQYF
TGTGCTAGTGGTTTGGCCGCGACAGGGCAAGAGACCCAGTACTTC
>TRBV6-1|17|-|TRBJ2-6|-
CASSDPGRSSGANVLTF
TGTGCCAGCAGTGACCCGGGACGGAGCTCTGGGGCCAACGTCCTGACTTTC
>TRBV29-1|13|-|TRBJ1-1|TRBD1
CSALDRGGTEAFF
TGCAGCGCATTAGACAGGGGAGGAACTGAAGCTTTCTTT
>TRBV5-4|16|-|TRBJ2-7|-
CASSTDPGEWAYEQYF
TGTGCCAGCAGCACCGACCCGGGGGAGTGGGCCTACGAGCAGTACTTC
>TRBV29-1|18|-|TRBJ2-1|TRBD2
CSATITSGRADWDNEQFF
TGCAGCGCGACCATAACTAGCGGGAGGGCCGACTGGGACAATGAGCAGTTCTTC
>TRBV4-2|13|-|TRBJ2-5|-
CASSQKLVETQYF
TGTGCCAGCAGCCAAAAGTTAGTAGAGACCCAGTACTTC
>TRBV2|14|-|TRBJ1-1|-
CASSEGQVFTEAFF
TGTGCCAGCAGTGAAGGGCAGGTTTTCACTGAAGCTTTCTTT
>TRBV5-4|15|-|TRBJ1-1|TRBD1
CASSFGGQGDTEAFF
TGTGCCAGCAGCTTCGGAGGACAGGGGGACACTGAAGCTTTCTTT
>TRBV15|19|-|TRBJ2-4|TRBD2
CATSRGLAGVTVSKNIQYF
TGTGCCACCAGCCGAGGACTAGCGGGAGTTACGGTATCGAAAAACATTCAGTACTTC
>TRBV29-1|13|-|TRBJ2-7|TRBD1
CSVVGQVSYEQYF
TGCAGCGTTGTGGGACAGGTCTCCTACGAGCAGTACTTC